Here is one T cell receptor beta chain with its context. This sample is drawn from a study of blood T cell repertoires in COVID-19. The overall study: COVID-19 samples collected from the United States, Italy and Spain covered acute and convalescent phases. T cells, B-cell-depleted T cells, or PBMCs supplied cDNA or gDNA.

Germline V gene sequence: CDR1 SGHRS, CDR2 YFSETQ. This CDR3 is built from 14 residues. Between the trimmed V and J ends, which lost 1 base and 6 bases, there was a span of 10 bases. The authors' processing: From reference gene primer amplification, estimates of nucleated cell counts were derived. Sequencing was performed with immunoSEQ multiplex PCR; in TCRdb, only in-frame clones are kept and a portion is missing. V and J calls and clone size come straight from that table; D and trimming were deduced from the DNA. The table lists around 89,000 clones, 70% to 90% of them singletons. This clonotype originated in a man aged 50 to 59 with acute or convalescent COVID-19. The genes are TRBV5-1 and TRBJ1-4; D perhaps matches TRBD1 (6 bases). The sequencing sample was made of peripheral blood. CDR3 DNA sequence: TGCGCCAGCAGCTTGAACAGGGTGGATGAAAAACTGTTTTTT. Amino acids: CASSLNRVDEKLFF.